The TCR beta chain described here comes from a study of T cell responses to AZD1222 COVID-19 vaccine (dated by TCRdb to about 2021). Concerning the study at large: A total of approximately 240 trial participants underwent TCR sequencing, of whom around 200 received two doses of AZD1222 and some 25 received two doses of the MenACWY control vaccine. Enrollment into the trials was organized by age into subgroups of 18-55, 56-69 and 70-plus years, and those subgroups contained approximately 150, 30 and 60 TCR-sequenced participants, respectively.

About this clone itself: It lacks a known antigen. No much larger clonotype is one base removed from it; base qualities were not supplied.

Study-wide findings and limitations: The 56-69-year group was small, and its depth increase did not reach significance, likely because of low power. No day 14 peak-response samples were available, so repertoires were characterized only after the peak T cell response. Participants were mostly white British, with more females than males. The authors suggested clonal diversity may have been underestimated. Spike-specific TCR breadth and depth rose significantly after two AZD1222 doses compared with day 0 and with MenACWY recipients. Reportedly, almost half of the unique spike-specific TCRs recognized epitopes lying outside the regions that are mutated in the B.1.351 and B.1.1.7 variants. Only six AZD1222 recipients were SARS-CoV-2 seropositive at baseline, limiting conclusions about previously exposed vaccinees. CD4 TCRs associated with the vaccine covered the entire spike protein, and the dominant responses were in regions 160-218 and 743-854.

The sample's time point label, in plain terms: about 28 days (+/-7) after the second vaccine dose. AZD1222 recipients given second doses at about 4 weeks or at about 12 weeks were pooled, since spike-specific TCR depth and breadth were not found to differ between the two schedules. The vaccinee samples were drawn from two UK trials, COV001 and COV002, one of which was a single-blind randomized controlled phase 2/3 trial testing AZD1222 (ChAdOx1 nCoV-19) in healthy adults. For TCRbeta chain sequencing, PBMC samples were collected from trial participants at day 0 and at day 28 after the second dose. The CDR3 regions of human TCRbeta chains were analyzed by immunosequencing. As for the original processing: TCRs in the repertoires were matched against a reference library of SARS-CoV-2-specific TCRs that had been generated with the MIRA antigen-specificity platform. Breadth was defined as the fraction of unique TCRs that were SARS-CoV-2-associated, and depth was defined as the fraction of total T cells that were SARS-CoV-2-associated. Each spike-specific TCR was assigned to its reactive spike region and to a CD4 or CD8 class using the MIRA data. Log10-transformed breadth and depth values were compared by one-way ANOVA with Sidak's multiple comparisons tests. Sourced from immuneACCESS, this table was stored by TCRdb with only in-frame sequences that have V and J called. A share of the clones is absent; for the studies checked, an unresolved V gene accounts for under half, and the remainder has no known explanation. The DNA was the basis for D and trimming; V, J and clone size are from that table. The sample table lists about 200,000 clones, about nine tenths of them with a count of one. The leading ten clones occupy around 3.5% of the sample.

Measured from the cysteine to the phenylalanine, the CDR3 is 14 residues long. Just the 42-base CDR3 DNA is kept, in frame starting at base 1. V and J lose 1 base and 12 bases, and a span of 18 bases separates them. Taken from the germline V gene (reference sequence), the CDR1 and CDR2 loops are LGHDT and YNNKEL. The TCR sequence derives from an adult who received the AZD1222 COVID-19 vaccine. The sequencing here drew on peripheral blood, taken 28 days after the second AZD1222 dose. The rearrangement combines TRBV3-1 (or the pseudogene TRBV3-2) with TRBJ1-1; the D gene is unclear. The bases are TGTGCCAGCAGCCAAGGCGGGTGGGTGCTGAAAACTTTCTTT. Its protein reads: CASSQGGWVLKTFF.